The 8 T cell receptor beta chains below come from one sample, sequenced in a study of a mutant IDH1 vaccine in newly diagnosed glioma. No cognate antigen is known for these TCRs. Described time point: week 47, end of study. The vaccine gave 300 ug of a 20-mer mutant IDH1 peptide subcutaneously per dose. This table comes from immunoSEQ multiplex PCR, and its TCRdb copy is limited to in-frame clones, with some not included. There are about 46,000 clones in the sample; about four fifths occur only once, and 4.3% lies in the top ten. The sample consisted of PBMCs, taken from a glioma patient whose treatment included an IDH1 peptide vaccine. The receptors originated from a young woman with glioma. Some clones in this sample may be carry-over from other donors' samples.

This clone was detected a few times. This chain links TRBV7-2 with TRBJ1-4; 10 bases are shared with TRBD1. The CDR3 totals 14 residues. Trimming at V came to 4 bases and at J to 10 bases, leaving 6 bases not matched to a gene. The V gene's germline CDR1 is SGHTA and CDR2 FQGNSA. As DNA, the CDR3 is TGTGCCAGCAGCTCCCGGGACAGGGGAGTAAAACTGTTTTTT. Translated: CASSSRDRGVKLFF. Using reference TRBV7-2 and TRBJ1-4 for the parts outside the CDR3, the full variable domain is GAGVSQSPSNKVTEKGKDVELRCDPISGHTALYWYRQSLGQGLEFLIYFQGNSAPDKSGLPSDRFSAERTGGSVSTLTIQRTQQEDSAVYLCASSSRDRGVKLFFGSGTQLSVL.

V and J are TRBV4-1 and TRBJ2-7; TRBD1 aligns across 7 bases. Germline V gene data show CDR1 as MGHRA and CDR2 as YSYEKL. The length of the CDR3 is 16 residues. Trimming at V came to 0 bases and at J to 5 bases, leaving 10 bases not matched to a gene. CDR3 nucleotide sequence: TGCGCCAGCAGCCAAGATCCTGGGCAGGGGGTAGACGAGCAGTACTTC. Translated, it gives CASSQDPGQGVDEQYF.

The V gene is TRBV11-2, the J gene TRBJ2-3; the D gene could be TRBD1 or TRBD2 (7 bases each). The V end lost 4 bases, the J end lost 6 bases, and 20 bases lay between the germline ends. Germline V gives CDR1 SGHAT, CDR2 FQNNGV. The CDR3 is 16 amino acids. The DNA for the CDR3 is TGTGCCAGCAGCTCTAGGGGGGGACAGCGTTCGGATACGCAGTATTTT. Protein: CASSSRGGQRSDTQYF.

A single count supports this clone. The chain links TRBV6-5 to TRBJ2-7, with D possibly being TRBD1 (7 bases). The germline CDR1 and CDR2 sequences are MNHEY and SVGAGI. The CDR3 has 14 amino acids. V lost 0 bases, J lost 3 bases, and 9 bases lay in between. The CDR3 loop reads CASSYSRGVYEQYF. CDR3 DNA sequence: TGTGCCAGCAGTTACTCCAGGGGGGTCTACGAGCAGTACTTC.

Worth noting for this clone: No conserved phenylalanine or tryptophan is present at the end of the CDR3, so a read error is the likely explanation. The DNA is left out, because the CDR3 cannot be placed on it with certainty; the CDR3 is given as TCRdb lists it. CDR3 protein: CASVEANSRKTYGY. The chain links TRBV5-6 to TRBJ1-2. The CDR3 totals 14 residues, both ends included. Germline lookup yields CDR1 SGHDT and CDR2 YYEEEE.

The chain recombines TRBV2 with TRBJ2-7, with 13 bases lining up with TRBD2. The ends lost 6 bases at V and 4 bases at J; junction bases unmatched: 0. The CDR3 has 13 amino acids. Germline values: CDR1 SNHLY, CDR2 FYNNEI. Written as DNA, the CDR3 is TGTGCCAGCAGGGGACTAGCGGGATACGAGCAGTACTTC. Amino acid sequence: CASRGLAGYEQYF.

This clone was seen only a few times. V gene TRBV5-1 combines with J gene TRBJ1-1; maybe TRBD1 (6 bases). V gave up 3 bases and J gave up 1 base, with 13 bases separating them. The germline CDR1 and CDR2 sequences are SGHRS and YFSETQ. The CDR3 loop spans 15 amino acids. The CDR3 spells CASSWNRQANTEAFF. Written as DNA, the CDR3 is TGCGCCAGCAGCTGGAACCGACAGGCGAACACTGAAGCTTTCTTT.

The gene calls are TRBV29-1 and TRBJ2-7; TRBD2 is a possible D gene (5 bases). This CDR3 is 13 amino acids long. Trimming pared 7 bases from V and 3 bases from J, leaving 16 bases between. Looked up from germline, CDR1 is SQVTM and CDR2 is ANQGSEA. The CDR3 protein is CSAGRVRGYEQYF. The CDR3 nucleotides are TGCAGCGCGGGCCGGGTCCGGGGCTACGAGCAGTACTTC.